This TCR beta chain was sequenced for a study of shared clonotypes between healthy human individuals. Overall study findings and caveats: The naive CD4 repertoires of a few donors were compared, and around 4.9% of clonotypes were shared. Larger estimated richness was generally recorded for naive subsets relative to memory subsets.

All participating donors were Caucasian adults from Nashville, Tennessee. In the CD4+ fraction, cells were divided into CD45RA+ naive and CD45RA-negative memory subsets. Concerning this clone itself: Its antigen is unidentified.

From germline, CDR1 is SGHNT and CDR2 YYREEE (reference sequence). The CDR3 runs to 14 residues. The trim removed 4 bases at V and 4 bases at J, leaving 4 bases unmatched. The table came from immunoSEQ multiplex PCR; TCRdb's copy has only in-frame clones and leaves some out. In the table there are approximately 2.1 million clones, 90% to 95% of which are singletons. Sequenced: naive CD4+ T cells from PBMCs. Subset specified: CD45RA+ positively selected. This chain connects TRBV5-4 to TRBJ1-3, with 8 bases identical to TRBD1. This clonotype was sampled from a young man in good health. Some clones in this sample may be carry-over from other donors' samples. The CDR3, as DNA: TGTGCCAGCAGCGCCCGGGACAGGGGAAACACCATATATTTT. This codes for CASSARDRGNTIYF.